Included here is one T cell receptor beta chain sequence, with context. What it binds is not known. Losses at the gene ends were 4 bases for V and 5 bases for J; bases not matched to a gene: 6. The CDR3 runs 14 residues. From germline, CDR1 is SQVTM and CDR2 ANQGSEA. These data belong to a study of blood T cells in healthy people across ages. The use of a sample-barcoded 5' primer and a J-beta primer mix characterized a second PCR of roughly 6 to 11 cycles. Each sample provided no less than 2.5 million CDR3-containing paired-end reads. TCRdb re-derived calls from the 5' RACE reads in MiXCR, one entry per CDR3 protein. The table has some 710,000 distinct CDR3 sequences, 22% seen once; the top ten hold roughly 22%. Points from the study as a whole: When set beside aged donors, long-lived donors presented more naive CD4+ cells and higher diversity.

Sequenced material: blood. This TCR came from a man between 65 and 79 years old in good health. The rearrangement uses TRBV29-1 and TRBJ1-4; 8 bases agree with TRBD1. The CDR3 sequence: CSVGATGGNEKLFF. The CDR3 DNA reads as TGCAGCGTTGGGGCAACAGGGGGGAATGAAAAACTGTTTTTT.